These 8 T cell receptor beta chains share one sample of origin, sequenced in a study of a mutant IDH1 vaccine in newly diagnosed glioma. Regarding time point: baseline, week 1 (first vaccination visit). Treatment in this sample: pre-vaccination baseline after standard-of-care therapy. TCRdb keeps only in-frame clones here, not all; method: immunoSEQ multiplex PCR. The sample lists tens of thousands of clones, roughly 90% occurring once. Source: PBMCs, taken from a glioma patient treated with radiotherapy, temozolomide or both. Source of these receptors: a man in his thirties or forties with glioma.

This rearrangement joins TRBV15 to TRBJ1-1; unclear D gene. The germline CDR1 and CDR2 sequences are LNHNV and YYDKDF (reference sequence). Trimming shortened V by 1 base and J by 8 bases, and 11 bases separated the two germline ends. The CDR3 contains 13 residues. As DNA, the CDR3 is TGTGCCACCAGCAGAGCTAGGGCAGTAGAAGCTTTCTTT. As protein: CATSRARAVEAFF.

The V call is TRBV7-9, the J call TRBJ1-5, with a tentative D call TRBD1 (5 bases). The CDR3 sequence is 14 residues long. Germline CDR1 SEHNR, CDR2 FQNEAQ (reference sequence). V lost 5 bases and J lost 7, with 15 bases in between. CDR3 residues: CASSLGAPDQPQHF. The CDR3 DNA is TGTGCCAGCAGCCTCGGGGCCCCCGACCAGCCCCAGCATTTT. Full variable domain (missing parts from reference TRBV7-9 and TRBJ1-5): DTGVSQNPRHKITKRGQNVTFRCDPISEHNRLYWYRQTLGQGPEFLTYFQNEAQLEKSRLLSDRFSAERPKGSFSTLEIQRTEQGDSAMYLCASSLGAPDQPQHFGDGTRLSIL.

The CDR3, as DNA: TGTGCCAGCCGGAGTGAGAGGGCCGGGGAGCTGTTTTTT. Its translation: CASRSERAGELFF. V usage is TRBV2 and J usage is TRBJ2-2; a weak D match, TRBD2 (5 bases). V was shortened by 8 bases and J by 6 bases, with 13 bases between the two germline ends. The CDR3 extends over 13 amino acids. Looked up from germline, CDR1 is SNHLY and CDR2 is FYNNEI.

The rearrangement uses TRBV9 and TRBJ1-2; TRBD1 matches at 8 bases. The CDR3 is made up of 15 amino acids. Trimming cost V 0 bases and J 4 bases; bases outside gene matches: 5. Germline lookup yields CDR1 SGDLS and CDR2 YYNGEE. Here the CDR3 reads CASSVGTGSIYGYTF. The DNA of the CDR3 is TGTGCCAGCAGCGTAGGGACAGGGAGTATCTATGGCTACACCTTC.

DNA of the CDR3: TGTGCCAGCAGCACCCGGACTAGCGGACGCACAGATACGCAGTATTTT. The encoded protein is CASSTRTSGRTDTQYF. The V gene is TRBV7-2, the J gene TRBJ2-3; 10 nucleotides line up with TRBD2. CDR3 size: 16 residues. The germline CDR1 and CDR2 sequences are SGHTA and FQGNSA. J lost 1 base, V lost 5 bases, and 6 bases had no gene match.

V gene TRBV5-1 combines with J gene TRBJ1-5; D unclear. The germline V gene encodes CDR1 SGHRS and CDR2 YFSETQ. Trimming left V 4 bases short and J 3 bases short, with 8 bases between. The CDR3 extends over 13 amino acids. For the CDR3, the DNA is TGCGCCAGCAGCCAAGAGCCCAATCAGCCCCAGCATTTT. It encodes CASSQEPNQPQHF.

About this clone: An end of the junction does not agree with germline; a read error may underlie this. V is TRBV19 and J is TRBJ2-1; TRBD1 agrees at 10 bases. Germline V gene sequence: CDR1 LNHDA, CDR2 SQIVND (reference sequence). CDR3 length: 14 amino acids. In DNA, the CDR3 is TGTGCCAGTACCCGACAGGGGGCCTATAATGAGCAGTTCTTC. Amino acid sequence: CASTRQGAYNEQFF.

This chain connects TRBV7-2 to TRBJ1-2, with 8 bases fitting TRBD1. CDR3 length: 13 amino acids. V shed 7 bases, J shed 8 bases, and the junction held 9 bases outside the gene matches. Germline V gene lookup returns CDR1 SGHTA and CDR2 FQGNSA. The CDR3 protein is CASTLQGGYGYTF. Written as DNA, the CDR3 is TGTGCCAGCACCCTACAGGGGGGATACGGCTACACCTTC.